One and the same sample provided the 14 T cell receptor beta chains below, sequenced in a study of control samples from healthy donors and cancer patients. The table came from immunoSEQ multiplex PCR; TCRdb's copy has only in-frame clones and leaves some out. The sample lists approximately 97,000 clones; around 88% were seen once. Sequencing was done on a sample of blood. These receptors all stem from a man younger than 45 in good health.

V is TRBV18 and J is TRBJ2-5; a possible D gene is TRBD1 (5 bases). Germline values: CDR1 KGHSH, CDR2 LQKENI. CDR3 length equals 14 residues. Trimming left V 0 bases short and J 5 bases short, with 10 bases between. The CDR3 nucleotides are TGTGCCAGCTCACCACCGGCAGGGTGGGAGACCCAGTACTTC. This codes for CASSPPAGWETQYF.

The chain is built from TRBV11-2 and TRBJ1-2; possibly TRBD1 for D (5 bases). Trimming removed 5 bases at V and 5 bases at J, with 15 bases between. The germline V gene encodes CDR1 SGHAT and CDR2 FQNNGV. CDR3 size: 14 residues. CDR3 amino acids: CASSLGGRRYGYTF. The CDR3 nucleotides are TGTGCCAGCAGCCTCGGGGGGAGAAGATATGGCTACACCTTC.

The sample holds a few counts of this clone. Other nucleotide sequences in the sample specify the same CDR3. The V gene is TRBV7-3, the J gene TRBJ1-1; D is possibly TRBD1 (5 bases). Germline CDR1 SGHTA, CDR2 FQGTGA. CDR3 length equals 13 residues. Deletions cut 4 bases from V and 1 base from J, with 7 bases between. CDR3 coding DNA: TGTGCCAGCAGCTCGGGACCGAACACTGAAGCTTTCTTT. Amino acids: CASSSGPNTEAFF.

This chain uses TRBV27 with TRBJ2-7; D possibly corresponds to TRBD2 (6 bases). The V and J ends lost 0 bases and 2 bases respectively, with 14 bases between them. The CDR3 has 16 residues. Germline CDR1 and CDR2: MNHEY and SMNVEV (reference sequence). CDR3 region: CASSLSMPSVAYEQYF. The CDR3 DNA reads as TGTGCCAGCAGTTTATCGATGCCTAGCGTAGCCTACGAGCAGTACTTC.

CDR3 DNA sequence: TGTGCCATCAGTGAAGAGGGGCTCGGTAATCAGCCCCAGCATTTT. Translation: CAISEEGLGNQPQHF. This chain connects TRBV10-3 to TRBJ1-5; tentatively, D is TRBD1 (5 bases). Trimming shortened V by 3 bases and J by 4 bases, and 13 bases separated the two germline ends. In germline, CDR1 is ENHRY, CDR2 SYGVKD. The CDR3 runs to 15 residues.

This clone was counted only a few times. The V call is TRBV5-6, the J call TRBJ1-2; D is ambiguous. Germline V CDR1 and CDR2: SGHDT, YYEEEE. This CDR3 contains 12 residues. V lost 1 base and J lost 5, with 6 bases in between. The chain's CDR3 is CASSLYQYGYTF. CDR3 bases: TGTGCCAGCAGCTTGTATCAGTATGGCTACACCTTC. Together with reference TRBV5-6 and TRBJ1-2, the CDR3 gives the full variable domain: DAGVTQSPTHLIKTRGQQVTLRCSPKSGHDTVSWYQQALGQGPQFIFQYYEEEERQRGNFPDRFSGHQFPNYSSELNVNALLLGDSALYLCASSLYQYGYTFGSGTRLTVV.

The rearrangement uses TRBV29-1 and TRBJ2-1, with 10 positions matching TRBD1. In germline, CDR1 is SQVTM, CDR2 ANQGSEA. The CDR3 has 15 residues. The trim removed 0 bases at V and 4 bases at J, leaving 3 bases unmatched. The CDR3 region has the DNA TGCAGCGTTGAAGATCGGGACAGGGGTTACAATGAGCAGTTCTTC. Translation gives CSVEDRDRGYNEQFF.

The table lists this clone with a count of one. The CDR3 coding sequence is TGTGCCAGCAGAGAGGACAGGACTTCACCCCTCCACTTT. Encoded protein: CASREDRTSPLHF. V usage is TRBV2 and J usage is TRBJ1-6; the match to TRBD1 covers 7 bases. This CDR3 region has 13 residues. The trim removed 6 bases at V and 9 bases at J, leaving 5 bases unmatched. Looked up from germline, CDR1 is SNHLY and CDR2 is FYNNEI.

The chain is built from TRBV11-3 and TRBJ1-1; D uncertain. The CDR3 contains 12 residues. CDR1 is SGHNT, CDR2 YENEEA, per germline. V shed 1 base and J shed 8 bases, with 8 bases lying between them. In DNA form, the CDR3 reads TGTGCCAGCAGCTTAGTTGAGTTGGAAGCTTTCTTT. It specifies CASSLVELEAFF.

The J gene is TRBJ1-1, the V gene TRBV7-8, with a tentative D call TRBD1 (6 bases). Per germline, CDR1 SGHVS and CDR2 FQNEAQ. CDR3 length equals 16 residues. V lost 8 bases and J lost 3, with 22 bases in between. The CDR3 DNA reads TGTGCCAGCGGATCTAAAAGGGGGGTATGGGACACTGAAGCTTTCTTT. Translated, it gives CASGSKRGVWDTEAFF.

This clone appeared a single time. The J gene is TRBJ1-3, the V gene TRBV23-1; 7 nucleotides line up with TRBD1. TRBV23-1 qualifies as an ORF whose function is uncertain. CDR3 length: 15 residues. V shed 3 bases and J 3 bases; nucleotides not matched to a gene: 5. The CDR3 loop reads CASSQSRGVGNTIYF. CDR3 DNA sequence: TGCGCCAGCAGTCAGTCCAGGGGGGTTGGAAACACCATATATTTT.

Written as DNA, the CDR3 is TGTGCCAGCAGTGAATGGGGACAGGGGGGCTACGAGCAGTACTTC. It encodes CASSEWGQGGYEQYF. The genes are TRBV25-1 and TRBJ2-7; 11 bases are shared with TRBD1. The CDR3 runs to 15 residues. V lost 1 base and J lost 3; bases outside the gene matches: 2. Germline lookup yields CDR1 MGHDK and CDR2 SYGVNS.

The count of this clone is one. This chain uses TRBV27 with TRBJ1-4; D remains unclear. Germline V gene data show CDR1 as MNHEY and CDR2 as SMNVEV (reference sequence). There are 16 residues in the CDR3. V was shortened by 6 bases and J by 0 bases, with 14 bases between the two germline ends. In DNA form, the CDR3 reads TGTGCCAGCAGACCCCCCTCGGACTCAACTAATGAAAAACTGTTTTTT. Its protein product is CASRPPSDSTNEKLFF.

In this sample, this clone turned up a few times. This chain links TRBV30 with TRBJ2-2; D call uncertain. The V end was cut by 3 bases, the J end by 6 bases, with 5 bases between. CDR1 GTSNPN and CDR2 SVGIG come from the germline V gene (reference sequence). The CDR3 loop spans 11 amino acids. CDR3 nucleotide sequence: TGTGCCTGGAGAGTGGCCGGGGAGCTGTTTTTT. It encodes CAWRVAGELFF.